This T cell receptor beta chain was found in a study of blood T cell repertoires in COVID-19. Whole-study context: From the United States, Italy and Spain came samples of acute and convalescent COVID-19. Sources were T cells, B-cell-depleted T cells, or PBMCs; the material itself was cDNA or gDNA.

The V gene's germline CDR1 is KGHDR and CDR2 SFDVKD. J lost 0 bases, V lost 9 bases, and 9 bases had no gene match. The CDR3 covers 15 residues. The study recruited people aged roughly 18 to 100 years across under 25 US areas. Some clones are missing from TCRdb's copy, which holds only in-frame ones; the method was immunoSEQ multiplex PCR. Here the sample spans 300,000 to 400,000 clones, around 91% being singletons. Sample: PBMCs or T cells enriched from blood (not recorded which). The rearrangement uses TRBV24-1 and TRBJ2-7; 8 bases fit TRBD1. The TCR comes from a man aged 18 to 29 who had recovered from COVID-19. The CDR3 nucleotides are TGTGCCACCTCAGACAGGACAGGGAGCTCCTACGAGCAGTACTTC. Translation: CATSDRTGSSYEQYF.